This paragraph covers one TCR beta chain sequence. Its target is unknown. TCRdb reanalyzed the 5' RACE reads and collapses them to one entry per CDR3 protein, without DNA. The listing records a few hundred thousand distinct CDR3 sequences. The sample originates from a study of T cells expressing NK-cell markers. Study conclusions and caveats: The leading position in the CD3+CD56-NKG2C+ fraction of several donors also went to these clonotypes.

There are 16 residues in the CDR3. From germline, CDR1 is SGHRS and CDR2 YFSETQ. Sequencing was performed on blood T cells: a sorted CD56 or NKG2C T cell subset, CD4+ or CD8+ T cells, or bulk PBMC T cells (not recorded which). This sequence joins TRBV5-1 and TRBJ2-3; no DNA is available, so the TRBD2 call from TCRdb remains unchecked. This clonotype was sampled from a man between 18 and 35 years old in good health. The CDR3 spells CASSPGLAGPTDTQYF.